These 24 T cell receptor beta chains were all obtained from the same sample, sequenced in a study of regulatory T cells in long-lasting Graves disease. HTBI primers from iRepertoire and Arm-PCR of CDR3 regions yielded the TCR beta libraries. TCRdb analysed the multiplex PCR reads with MiXCR anew, one entry per CDR3 protein. The table shows over 300,000 distinct CDR3 sequences, with 15% to 19% occurring only once. This sample's time point: newly diagnosed GD, antithyroid drugs for less than 3 months. The authors made the TCR library using RNA they extracted from PBMCs. Material: peripheral blood mononuclear cells (PBMCs), obtained at new diagnosis, from a patient treated with antithyroid drugs. Receptors originate from a female donor with Graves disease.

This clonotype was seen at least ten times. The genes are TRBV7-9 and TRBJ2-7, with D possibly TRBD2 on 5 matching bases. Trimming shortened V by 5 bases and J by 0 bases, and 14 bases separated the two germline ends. The CDR3 consists of 15 residues. Germline V gene sequence: CDR1 SEHNR, CDR2 FQNEAQ (reference sequence). In nucleotides, the CDR3 is TGTGCCAGCAGCCCACCATTTGGGAGCTCCTACGAGCAGTACTTC. It specifies CASSPPFGSSYEQYF.

This clonotype has a count of ten or more. The chain employs TRBV7-6 and TRBJ2-3, with TRBD1 as a possible D gene (6 bases). The length of the CDR3 is 16 residues. V was shortened by 3 bases and J by 4 bases, with 17 bases between the two germline ends. CDR1 and CDR2 from the germline V gene are SGHVS and FNYEAQ. The CDR3 bases are TGTGCCAGCAGCTTGACAGGTCGGGCCTGGCCAGATACGCAGTATTTT. Translation gives CASSLTGRAWPDTQYF. The full variable domain, rest sourced from reference TRBV7-6 and TRBJ2-3, is GAGVSQSPRYKVTKRGQDVALRCDPISGHVSLYWYRQALGQGPEFLTYFNYEAQQDKSGLPNDRFSAERPEGSISTLTIQRTEQRDSAMYRCASSLTGRAWPDTQYFGPGTRLTVL.

This clonotype was recorded only once. The chain combines TRBV28 with TRBJ1-2; TRBD1 matches at 7 bases. In germline, CDR1 is MDHEN, CDR2 SYDVKM. V shed 6 bases, J shed 4 bases, and the junction held 8 bases outside the gene matches. The CDR3 runs to 14 residues. CDR3: CASRSDRVGYGYTF. The DNA for the CDR3 is TGTGCCAGCAGATCTGACAGGGTGGGCTATGGCTACACCTTC.

This clonotype has ten or more counts. This sequence joins TRBV13 and TRBJ1-6, with 12 bases fitting TRBD1. Germline CDR1 PRHDT, CDR2 FYEKMQ (reference sequence). This CDR3 is built from 18 residues. Trimming removed 5 bases from V and 10 bases from J; junction bases left unmatched: 15. The CDR3 region has the DNA TGTGCCAGCAGCAAATCGTTCTTCCGGGACAGGGGGCAATCACCCCTCCACTTT. This gives the protein CASSKSFFRDRGQSPLHF.

This clonotype has at least ten counts. V usage is TRBV4-1 and J usage is TRBJ2-7; 11 bases line up with TRBD1. The CDR3 is 14 amino acids. V shed 3 bases and J 6 bases; nucleotides not matched to a gene: 4. Germline V gene data show CDR1 as MGHRA and CDR2 as YSYEKL. In DNA form, the CDR3 reads TGCGCCAGCAGCCACCCTGGGACAGGGGGCGAGCAGTACTTC. This codes for CASSHPGTGGEQYF.

This clonotype was counted many times. The DNA for the CDR3 is TGTGCCAGCCACAGGGCAGGGAGGCTCTCTGGGGCCAACGTCCTGACTTTC. Translating it yields CASHRAGRLSGANVLTF. The genes are TRBV11-2 and TRBJ2-6, with D possibly being TRBD1 or TRBD2 (6 bases each). Looked up from germline, CDR1 is SGHAT and CDR2 is FQNNGV. This CDR3 has 17 residues. Trimming shortened V by 8 bases and J by 0 bases, and 17 bases separated the two germline ends. The full variable domain, with the rest looked up from reference TRBV11-2 and TRBJ2-6, is EAGVAQSPRYKIIEKRQSVAFWCNPISGHATLYWYQQILGQGPKLLIQFQNNGVVDDSQLPKDRFSAERLKGVDSTLKIQPAKLEDSAVYLCASHRAGRLSGANVLTFGAGSRLTVL.

This clonotype has at least ten counts. V usage is TRBV2 and J usage is TRBJ1-2; unclear D gene. The CDR3 is 13 amino acids. Germline CDR1 SNHLY, CDR2 FYNNEI. The V gene lost 6 bases and the J gene lost 8 bases, with 16 bases spanning the gap. The CDR3 DNA follows: TGTGCCAGCAGGACGACACCCGCGGGAGGCTACACCTTC. Translation: CASRTTPAGGYTF.

The chain carries TRBV6-1 and TRBJ2-4; 8 bases align to TRBD1. With V trimmed by 2 bases and J by 9 bases, 9 bases remained unmatched. Germline V gene sequence: CDR1 MNHNS, CDR2 SASEGT. This CDR3 spans 15 amino acids. The CDR3 loop is CASSENSRDRSIQYF. CDR3 nucleotides: TGTGCCAGCAGTGAAAATTCTCGGGACAGGTCCATTCAGTACTTC.

This clonotype has at least ten counts. The V gene is TRBV4-1, the J gene TRBJ2-3; D is unclear. CDR3 length equals 14 residues. V was trimmed by 2 bases and J by 1 base, leaving 7 bases between them. The V gene's germline CDR1 is MGHRA and CDR2 YSYEKL. CDR3: CASSQTLGTDTQYF. CDR3 in DNA: TGCGCCAGCAGCCAAACCCTCGGCACAGATACGCAGTATTTT.

This clonotype was counted ten times or more. V usage is TRBV2 and J usage is TRBJ2-7, with 10 nucleotides matching TRBD2. From germline, CDR1 is SNHLY and CDR2 FYNNEI. The CDR3 sequence is 12 residues long. J gave up 2 bases and V 9 bases, and 1 base lay outside the gene matches. The CDR3 nucleotides read TGTGCCAGTAGCGGGGGGCCCTACGAGCAGTACTTC. As protein: CASSGGPYEQYF.

The table lists this clonotype with many counts. This chain links TRBV27 with TRBJ1-1; TRBD1 is a possible D gene (5 bases). Germline V lookup: CDR1 MNHEY, CDR2 SMNVEV (reference sequence). Trimming pared 2 bases from V and 1 base from J, leaving 11 bases between. The CDR3 covers 15 residues. CDR3 coding DNA: TGTGCCAGCAGTTTACAGGGAGTTGGGAACACTGAAGCTTTCTTT. As protein: CASSLQGVGNTEAFF.

This clonotype was seen more than once but under ten times. The gene calls are TRBV20-1 and TRBJ2-3, with 9 bases matching TRBD2. The CDR3 consists of 16 residues. The junction had 5 bases not matched to a gene; V was cut back by 1 base and J by 0 bases. Looked up from germline, CDR1 is DFQATT and CDR2 is SNEGSKA (reference sequence). The CDR3 DNA reads TGCAGTGCTAGAGCCGGGACTAGCCTTAGCACAGATACGCAGTATTTT. Translating it yields CSARAGTSLSTDTQYF.

In its sample, this clonotype was seen many times. This chain joins TRBV6-2 or TRBV6-3 and TRBJ2-5, with D perhaps being TRBD1 or TRBD2 (5 bases each). Germline V gives CDR1 MNHEY, CDR2 SVGEGT. The CDR3 runs 12 residues. The V and J ends lost 10 bases and 0 bases respectively, with 9 bases between them. The CDR3 sequence: CAIWGYQETQYF. In DNA form, the CDR3 reads TGTGCCATCTGGGGGTACCAAGAGACCCAGTACTTC.

This clonotype was recorded a few times. The chain couples TRBV20-1 to TRBJ2-7, with D possibly being TRBD1 (5 bases). V was trimmed by 5 bases and J by 1 base, leaving 12 bases between them. The germline V gene has CDR1 DFQATT and CDR2 SNEGSKA (reference sequence). The CDR3 has 13 residues. CDR3 loop: CSASDSTSYEQYF. Written as DNA, the CDR3 is TGCAGTGCTTCAGACAGTACTTCCTACGAGCAGTACTTC.

The table lists this clonotype with many counts. Sequence at one end of the junction differs from germline and may be a read error. The chain uses TRBV10-2 and TRBJ1-2; no firm D call. Looked up from germline, CDR1 is WSHSY and CDR2 is SAAADI. The CDR3 consists of 13 residues. The DNA of the CDR3 is TGTGCCAGCAGCGATAGAGGAGCCTATGGCTACACCTTC. Translated: CASSDRGAYGYTF.

This clonotype was picked up many times. The rearrangement links TRBV10-1 to TRBJ2-2; maybe TRBD1 (5 bases). V lost 6 bases, J lost 2 bases, and 10 bases lay in between. CDR1 and CDR2 from the germline V gene are WNHNN and SYGVQD (reference sequence). This CDR3 spans 14 amino acids. Here the CDR3 DNA reads TGCGCCAGCAGCGCGGACACAAACACCGGGGAGCTGTTTTTT. It codes for CASSADTNTGELFF.

The sample holds many counts of this clonotype. V usage is TRBV12-3 or TRBV12-4 and J usage is TRBJ1-3; tentatively, D is TRBD1 (5 bases). V was cut by 4 bases and J by 0 bases, with 10 bases left in between. The length of the CDR3 is 15 residues. The CDR3: CASSYGADSGNTIYF. CDR3 in DNA: TGTGCCAGCAGTTACGGGGCAGACTCTGGAAACACCATATATTTT.

This clonotype was detected ten times or more. The chain employs TRBV7-9 and TRBJ1-6; D remains unclear. V lost 0 bases and J lost 0, with 9 bases in between. The CDR3 length is 17 residues. From germline, CDR1 is SEHNR and CDR2 FQNEAQ (reference sequence). CDR3 nucleotide sequence: TGTGCCAGCAGCTTAGCGACACAGAGCTCCTATAATTCACCCCTCCACTTT. This encodes CASSLATQSSYNSPLHF.

Only a few counts were recorded for this clonotype. The V call is TRBV15, the J call TRBJ1-2; tentative D call: TRBD1 (6 bases). The germline V gene has CDR1 LNHNV and CDR2 YYDKDF (reference sequence). Trimming pared 1 base from V and 8 bases from J, leaving 17 bases between. CDR3 length: 15 residues. Here the CDR3 reads CATSRVNSPDRGYTF. For the CDR3, the DNA is TGTGCCACCAGCAGAGTCAACAGCCCCGACAGGGGCTACACCTTC.

This clonotype was seen many times. V gene TRBV5-4 combines with J gene TRBJ1-1, with a weak D call TRBD1 (5 bases). Germline CDR1 is SGHNT and CDR2 is YYREEE (reference sequence). CDR3 length equals 14 residues. The V gene lost 3 bases and the J gene lost 0 bases, with 9 bases spanning the gap. The CDR3 sequence: CASSSMTVNTEAFF. CDR3 sequence (DNA): TGTGCCAGCAGCTCGATGACAGTGAACACTGAAGCTTTCTTT.

This clonotype was detected many times. V gene TRBV28 combines with J gene TRBJ2-5; D is unresolved. The CDR3 spans 16 residues. V lost 3 bases and J lost 5, with 19 bases in between. CDR1 MDHEN and CDR2 SYDVKM come from the germline V gene. The CDR3 reads CASSFGSSSDTETQYF. The DNA for the CDR3 is TGTGCCAGCAGTTTCGGCAGTTCCTCGGATACCGAGACCCAGTACTTC.

The chain combines TRBV6-2 or TRBV6-3 with TRBJ1-1; D perhaps matches TRBD1 (6 bases). V was cut by 0 bases and J by 4 bases, with 15 bases left in between. Germline V lookup: CDR1 MNHEY, CDR2 SVGEGT. CDR3 length: 16 residues. As DNA, the CDR3 is TGTGCCAGCAGTTACTCTATTACGGGGGCCGGCACTGAAGCTTTCTTT. Amino acids: CASSYSITGAGTEAFF.

Only a few counts were recorded for this clonotype. J is TRBJ1-2 and V is TRBV10-3; maybe TRBD1 (6 bases). The germline V gene encodes CDR1 ENHRY and CDR2 SYGVKD. Deletions cut 4 bases from V and 3 bases from J, with 15 bases between. This CDR3 is built from 15 residues. CDR3 bases: TGTGCCATCAGTGCGACCAGGGGATCGGACTATGGCTACACCTTC. Translated: CAISATRGSDYGYTF.

Ten or more counts support this clonotype. V usage is TRBV30 and J usage is TRBJ1-1; possible D gene TRBD1, 5 bases. The CDR3 sequence is 12 residues long. V gave up 3 bases and J gave up 7 bases, with 12 bases separating them. Germline V lookup: CDR1 GTSNPN, CDR2 SVGIG (reference sequence). In nucleotides, the CDR3 is TGTGCCTGGAGCCAGGGCCTACTTGAAGCTTTCTTT. The encoded protein is CAWSQGLLEAFF.